This is a list of T cell receptor beta chains from one sample in a study of blood T cell repertoires in COVID-19. The table came from immunoSEQ multiplex PCR; TCRdb's copy has only in-frame clones and leaves some out. The data hold around 76,000 clones, with about 80% observed a single time. The sample consisted of peripheral blood. These receptors all stem from a man younger than 45 with COVID-19, enrolled during active disease. Both conserved end residues are part of each CDR3. The D gene is left open where the match is weak. A row's size may be missing; if present it is once, few, many or a size class.

v_call	j_call	clone_size	d_call	cdr3_aa	cdr3_nt
TRBV9	TRBJ2-7	.	.	CASSVEPGGVHEQYF	TGTGCCAGCAGCGTTGAGCCAGGAGGGGTTCACGAGCAGTACTTC
TRBV19	TRBJ2-7	.	.	CASSTYQGRQYF	TGTGCCAGTAGTACTTACCAGGGTCGGCAGTACTTC
TRBV28	TRBJ1-2	.	.	CASSPGDIGGYTF	TGTGCCAGCAGTCCTGGGGACATTGGAGGCTACACCTTC
TRBV27	TRBJ2-5	.	.	CASSQMSQGRETQYF	TGTGCCAGCAGTCAAATGAGCCAGGGTAGGGAGACCCAGTACTTC
TRBV14	TRBJ1-2	.	.	CASSPLDSIHGYTF	TGTGCCAGCAGCCCCCTGGACAGCATTCATGGCTACACCTTC
TRBV24-1	TRBJ2-1	few	TRBD2	CATSDVLAEKGNEQFF	TGTGCCACCAGTGACGTCCTAGCGGAGAAGGGCAATGAGCAGTTCTTC
TRBV5-4	TRBJ2-1	.	TRBD1	CAAGRTGGNEQFF	TGTGCCGCGGGTAGAACAGGGGGCAATGAGCAGTTCTTC
TRBV6-4	TRBJ2-2	.	.	CASSRDFLNTGELFF	TGTGCCAGCAGTCGGGACTTTCTGAACACCGGGGAGCTGTTTTTT
TRBV28	TRBJ1-2	.	TRBD1	CASSFMTGGRNYGYTF	TGTGCCAGCAGTTTCATGACAGGGGGCCGTAACTATGGCTACACCTTC
TRBV28	TRBJ1-5	.	.	CASYGTKNPNQPQHF	TGTGCCAGCTATGGGACAAAAAACCCCAATCAGCCCCAGCATTTT